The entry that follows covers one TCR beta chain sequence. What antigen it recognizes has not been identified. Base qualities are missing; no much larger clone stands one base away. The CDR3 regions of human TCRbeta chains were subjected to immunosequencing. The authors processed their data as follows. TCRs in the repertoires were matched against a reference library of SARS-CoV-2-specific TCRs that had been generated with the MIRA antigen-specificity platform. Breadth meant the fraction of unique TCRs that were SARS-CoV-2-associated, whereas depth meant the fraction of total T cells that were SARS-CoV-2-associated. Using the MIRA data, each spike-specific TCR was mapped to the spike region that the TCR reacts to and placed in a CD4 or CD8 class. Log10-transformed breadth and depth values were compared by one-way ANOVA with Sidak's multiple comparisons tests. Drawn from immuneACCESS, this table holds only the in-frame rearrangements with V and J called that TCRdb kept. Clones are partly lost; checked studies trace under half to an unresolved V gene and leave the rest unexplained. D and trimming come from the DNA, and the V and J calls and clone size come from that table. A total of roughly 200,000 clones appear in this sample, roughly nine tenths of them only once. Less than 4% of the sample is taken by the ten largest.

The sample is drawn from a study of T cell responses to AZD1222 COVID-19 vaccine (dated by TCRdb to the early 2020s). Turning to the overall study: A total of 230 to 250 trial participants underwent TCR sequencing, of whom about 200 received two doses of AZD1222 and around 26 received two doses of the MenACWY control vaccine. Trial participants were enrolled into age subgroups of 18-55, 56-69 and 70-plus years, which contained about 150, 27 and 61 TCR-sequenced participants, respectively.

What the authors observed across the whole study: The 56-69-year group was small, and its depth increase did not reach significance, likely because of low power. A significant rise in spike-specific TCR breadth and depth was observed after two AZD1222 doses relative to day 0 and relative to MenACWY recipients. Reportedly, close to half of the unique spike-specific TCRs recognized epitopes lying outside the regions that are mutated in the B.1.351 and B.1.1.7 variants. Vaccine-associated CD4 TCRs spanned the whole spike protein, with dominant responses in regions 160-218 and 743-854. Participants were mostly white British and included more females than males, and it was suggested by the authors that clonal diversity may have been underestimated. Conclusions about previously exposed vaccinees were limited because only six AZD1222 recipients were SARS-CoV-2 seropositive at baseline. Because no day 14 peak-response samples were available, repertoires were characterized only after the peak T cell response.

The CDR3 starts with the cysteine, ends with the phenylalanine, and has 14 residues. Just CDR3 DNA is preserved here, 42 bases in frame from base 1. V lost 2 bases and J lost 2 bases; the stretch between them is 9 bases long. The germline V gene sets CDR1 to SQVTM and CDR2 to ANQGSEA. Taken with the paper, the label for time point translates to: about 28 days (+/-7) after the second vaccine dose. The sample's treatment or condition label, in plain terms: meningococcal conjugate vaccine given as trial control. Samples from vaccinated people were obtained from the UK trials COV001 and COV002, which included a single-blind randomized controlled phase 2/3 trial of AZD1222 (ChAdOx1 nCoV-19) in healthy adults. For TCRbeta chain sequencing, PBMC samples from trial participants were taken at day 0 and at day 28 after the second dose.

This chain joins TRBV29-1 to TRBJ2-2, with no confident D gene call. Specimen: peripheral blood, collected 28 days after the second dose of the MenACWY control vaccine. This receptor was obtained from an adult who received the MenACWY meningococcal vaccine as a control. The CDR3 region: CSVEKDINTGELFF. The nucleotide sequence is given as TGCAGCGTTGAAAAAGACATAAACACCGGGGAGCTGTTTTTT.